The rows below give T cell receptor beta chains drawn from one sample of a study of blood T cells in healthy people across ages. TCRdb re-analysed the 5' RACE reads in MiXCR, keeping a single row per CDR3 protein. In the table there are more than 1.4 million distinct CDR3 sequences, around two fifths of which are singletons. Sequenced material: blood. The receptors derive from a woman between 18 and 30 years old in good health. Both conserved end residues are part of each CDR3. The order of the fields is J gene, clone size, D gene, V gene, CDR3 protein, CDR3 DNA. D genes are given only for firm matches. Clone size is stated in some rows and not others, as once, few, many or a class when expanded.

TRBJ2-3,.,TRBD2,TRBV10-3,CAISAPGTSERATDTQYF,TGTGCCATCAGTGCCCCCGGGACTAGCGAGCGGGCCACAGATACGCAGTATTTT
TRBJ1-1,few,.,TRBV12-3/TRBV12-4,CASSPQSTMNTEAFF,TGTGCCAGCAGTCCCCAATCTACTATGAACACTGAAGCTTTCTTT
TRBJ2-7,.,.,TRBV5-4,CASSLGFSGVSQSEQYF,TGTGCCAGCAGCTTGGGGTTCAGTGGGGTGAGTCAGTCCGAGCAGTACTTC
TRBJ2-1,.,TRBD1,TRBV5-1,CASNHGSGQGANEQFF,TGCGCCAGCAATCATGGGTCGGGACAGGGGGCGAATGAGCAGTTCTTC
TRBJ2-1,few,TRBD2,TRBV20-1,CSARDVSGSYHNEQFF,TGCAGTGCTAGGGACGTTAGCGGGAGTTACCACAATGAGCAGTTCTTC
TRBJ2-1,.,.,TRBV11-2,CASSLDLVDVSYNEQFF,TGTGCCAGCAGCTTAGATTTGGTGGACGTTTCCTACAATGAGCAGTTCTTC
TRBJ2-7,.,.,TRBV7-2,CASSMPPGQSPYEQYF,TGTGCCAGCAGCATGCCCCCCGGACAGAGCCCCTACGAGCAGTACTTC
TRBJ1-2,.,.,TRBV29-1,CSVVDSNGYTF,TGCAGCGTCGTGGACAGCAATGGCTACACCTTC
TRBJ2-4,.,.,TRBV20-1,CSARDWASAIQNIQYF,TGCAGTGCTAGAGATTGGGCTAGCGCGATACAAAACATTCAGTACTTC
TRBJ1-2,.,TRBD1,TRBV28,CASSLLSGQDYGYTF,TGTGCCAGCAGTTTATTGTCGGGACAGGACTATGGCTACACCTTC